Given below is one TCR beta chain in context. The antigen is undetermined. One entry per CDR3 protein results from TCRdb running MiXCR on the 5' RACE reads. The sample shows 350,000 to 450,000 distinct CDR3 sequences, roughly 18% of them seen only once. These data come from a study of identical twins. Whole-study results and caveats: Memory repertoires showed no such pattern, whereas abundant cord blood beta clonotypes carried fewer insertions. Beta out-of-frame twin sharing showed a weaker excess. Findings came from cross-sectional statistics, without long-term follow-up of donors.

CDR1 MGHDK and CDR2 SYGVNS come from the germline V gene. Trimming took off 2 bases at V and 4 bases at J, with 17 bases between the two ends. This CDR3 is built from 16 residues. The genes are TRBV25-1 and TRBJ2-5, with TRBD2 as a possible D gene (6 bases). The clonotype originates from a man in his fifties in good health. Sequenced: naive T cells sorted from blood. The CDR3 region is CASSERRGDLGETQYF. The CDR3 region has the DNA TGTGCCAGCAGTGAACGGCGCGGGGATTTGGGAGAGACCCAGTACTTC.